This T cell receptor (beta chain) was sequenced in a study of blood T cells in healthy people across ages. Points from the study as a whole: More naive CD4+ cells and higher diversity were found in long-lived than in aged donors.

Donors ranged from about 6 to 95 years old and were healthy Caucasians in Russia. A second PCR of 7 to 11 cycles used a sample-barcoded 5' primer and a J-beta primer mix. Through a template-switch adaptor with 12 random nucleotides, each cDNA molecule received a tag. Each CDR3 protein is one row after TCRdb ran MiXCR on the 5' RACE reads. The sample carries roughly 1.9 million distinct CDR3 sequences, about 39% recorded once. With respect to this clonotype: What it binds is not known.

Trimming pared 1 base from V and 1 base from J, leaving 8 bases between. The CDR3 is 15 amino acids. Germline assignment: CDR1 LGHNA and CDR2 YSLEER. The V and J genes are TRBV4-3 and TRBJ1-5; no clear D. The clonotype originates from a human donor in good health. Sequenced sample: blood. CDR3 protein: CASSQVLRSNQPQHF. DNA of the CDR3: TGCGCCAGCAGCCAAGTCCTGCGAAGCAATCAGCCCCAGCATTTT.